This T cell receptor (beta chain) was profiled in a study of T cells after yellow fever vaccination. TCRdb reprocessed the 5' RACE reads via MiXCR and lists one record per CDR3 protein. The sample shows around 350,000 distinct CDR3 sequences, around 6.4% of them seen only once. This clonotype was observed many times. The target antigen is unknown. Study-level points and caveats: The study re-detected most primary-vaccination clones after the booster (approximately 96% CD4, 88% CD8).

The V gene lost 4 bases and the J gene lost 9 bases, with 16 bases spanning the gap. The CDR3 extends over 13 amino acids. This clonotype originated in a man aged 25-45 years who received the YFV17D yellow fever vaccine. The sample was PBMCs, taken 5 days after the yellow fever booster vaccination. This chain links TRBV12-3 or TRBV12-4 with TRBJ2-7; D perhaps matches TRBD1 (6 bases). CDR3 sequence: CASSSTGTYRQYF. The CDR3 bases are TGTGCCAGCAGTTCGACAGGTACCTACCGGCAGTACTTC.